This TCR beta chain stems from a study of blood T cells in healthy people across ages. Together with a sample-barcoded 5' primer, a J-beta primer mix was included in a second PCR lasting 7 to 11 cycles. TCRdb called the 5' RACE reads again in MiXCR, with one record for every CDR3 protein. The table lists 450,000 to 600,000 distinct CDR3 sequences, about 25% of them singletons. The CDR3 sequence is 13 residues long. V was clipped by 4 bases and J by 5 bases; unmatched bases: 4. This clonotype showed up just a few times. These sequences were also reported in another study, on T cells of mothers and their children.

The J gene is TRBJ1-2, the V gene TRBV12-3 or TRBV12-4, with 7 bases lining up with TRBD1. Material: blood. This TCR derives from a boy between 2 and 10 years old in good health. Here the CDR3 reads CASSYQGVYGYTF. The CDR3 coding sequence is TGTGCCAGCAGTTATCAGGGGGTATATGGCTACACCTTC.